The sequence of this TCR beta chain was determined in a study of T cell responses to AZD1222 COVID-19 vaccine. Study outcomes and limitations: Baseline seropositives among AZD1222 recipients totaled only six or seven. Clonal diversity may have been underestimated, and the donors were mostly white British, with more females than males. Increases in Spike-specific TCR breadth and depth were seen after two AZD1222 doses.

Assay used: immunoSEQ multiplex PCR; TCRdb lists only in-frame clones, some missing. The sample contains around 120,000 clones, more than 75% of which appear only once. A note on this clone: Antigen: not known. The junction differs from germline at one of its ends, possibly a read error.

The CDR3 sequence is 12 residues long. The germline V gene has CDR1 SQVTM and CDR2 ANQGSEA. Investigators merged groups given second doses at roughly 4 or roughly 12 weeks. The chain combines TRBV29-1 with TRBJ2-7, with unresolved D. This material consisted of peripheral blood, taken 28 days after the second AZD1222 dose. This clonotype was obtained from an adult who received the AZD1222 COVID-19 vaccine. In nucleotides, the CDR3 is TGCAGCGTTGTTTCCCCCGGCCACCGAAAAGCCTTC. Protein sequence: CSVVSPGHRKAF.